The clone carrying this TCR beta chain was detected ten times or more. What it binds is not known. With 1 base clipped from V and 11 bases from J, the junction kept 5 bases outside the gene matches. CDR1 is DFQATT, CDR2 SNEGSKA, per germline (reference sequence). This CDR3 has 12 amino acids. These data belong to a study of neurological immune-mediated disorders. Broader study findings: HTLV-1-associated myelopathy showed the most TCR clonal expansion; multiple sclerosis the least, below healthy controls.

Stated time point: longitudinal time-point 3. The study used blood bank volunteers in Maryland, USA, as healthy controls. Sequencing of 15-18 subjects in each run yielded over 200 million TCR-beta sequences. TCRdb used MiXCR to reprocess the 5' RACE reads, holding one entry per CDR3 protein. The repertoire consists of 45,000 to 65,000 distinct CDR3 sequences, with 7.5% to 9.5% occurring once and the leading ten covering under 2.5%. The receptor was derived from a woman aged 40 to 49 in good health. Sequencing input: PBMCs. The V gene is TRBV20-1, the J gene TRBJ1-1; 9 nucleotides line up with TRBD1. The CDR3 is CSARGVDRGAFF. The DNA for the CDR3 is TGCAGTGCTAGAGGCGTTGACAGGGGGGCTTTCTTT.